The TCR beta chain under discussion was sequenced for a study of OX40 agonist ivuxolimab in advanced cancers. Germline CDR1 SEHNR, CDR2 FQNEAQ (reference sequence). The ends were cut back, 4 bases at V and 0 bases at J, with 10 bases in the middle. CDR3 length equals 16 residues. Here immunoSEQ multiplex PCR was the method, and the copy in TCRdb shows in-frame clones only, minus some. The repertoire has about 95,000 clones, 70% to 85% of them found once; the top ten carry less than 5%. A remark on this clone: Its antigen is undetermined.

Whole-study results and caveats: Expanded clones tended on average to be more numerous among CD8+ T cells than CD4+. Partial responders dosed at 0.1-3.0 mg/kg displayed clonal expansion ranking among the lowest. CD4+ and CD8+ blood T cells expanded clonally by week 6 at 0.1 to 3.0 mg/kg.

The timepoints at which blood was sampled were baseline, cycle 4 day 1, and cycle 7 day 1. The TCR originated in an adult with an advanced solid tumor such as melanoma, head and neck, liver or kidney cancer. The chain couples TRBV7-9 to TRBJ2-6; D unresolved. This material consisted of CD4+ or CD8+ T cells sorted from blood, taken in a trial of the OX40 agonist ivuxolimab. The DNA for the CDR3 is TGTGCCAGCAGCTACAGACTGTTCTCTGGGGCCAACGTCCTGACTTTC. Residues: CASSYRLFSGANVLTF.